Shown below are 27 T cell receptor beta chains from a single sample sequenced in a study of cytomegalovirus exposure and HLA in healthy donors. It was with 60 Vbeta and 13 Jbeta primers that the PCR ran. This table comes from immunoSEQ multiplex PCR, and its TCRdb copy is limited to in-frame clones, with some not included. The profile shows a few hundred thousand clones, more than 60% of them singletons. The sequencing sample was made of PBMCs. The receptors shown here come from a middle-aged man in good health and CMV-seronegative.

This clone occurred once. The gene calls are TRBV5-1 and TRBJ2-5; weak D call: TRBD1 (6 bases). CDR1 is SGHRS and CDR2 is YFSETQ in the germline V gene. The CDR3 has 13 amino acids. V was pared by 4 bases and J by 5 bases, with 12 bases between. The CDR3 sequence is CASSPGQRETQYF. As DNA, the CDR3 is TGCGCCAGCAGCCCGGGACAACGGGAGACCCAGTACTTC.

The CDR3 sequence is CASQTQGANQPQHF. CDR3 bases: TGTGCCAGCCAGACTCAGGGCGCCAATCAGCCCCAGCATTTT. The chain uses TRBV28 and TRBJ1-5; TRBD1 is a possible D gene (5 bases). Trimming removed 8 bases from V and 3 bases from J, with 14 bases in between. The length of the CDR3 is 14 residues. In germline, CDR1 is MDHEN, CDR2 SYDVKM. The whole variable domain, filled in from reference TRBV28 and TRBJ1-5, reads DVKVTQSSRYLVKRTGEKVFLECVQDMDHENMFWYRQDPGLGLRLIYFSYDVKMKEKGDIPEGYSVSREKKERFSLILESASTNQTSMYLCASQTQGANQPQHFGDGTRLSIL.

This rearrangement joins TRBV14 to TRBJ1-2, with D possibly TRBD1 on 5 matching bases. Germline CDR1 and CDR2: SGHDN and FVKESK. This CDR3 region has 14 residues. Trimming cost V 0 bases and J 7 bases, with 12 bases left between them. Written as DNA, the CDR3 is TGTGCCAGCAGCCAAGACAGGGCCTGGAGTGGCTACACCTTC. It yields the protein CASSQDRAWSGYTF.

This clone turned up a few times. V gene TRBV5-5 combines with J gene TRBJ1-4; D might be TRBD1 (6 bases). CDR1 SGHKS and CDR2 YYEKEE come from the germline V gene (reference sequence). The CDR3 has 15 residues. V lost 0 bases and J 8 bases, leaving 14 bases between the germline ends. The CDR3 DNA is TGTGCCAGCAGCTTGGGCAGGGGAACTGGGGAAAAACTGTTTTTT. Its protein is CASSLGRGTGEKLFF.

CDR3 in amino acids: CASSVRTSGSAEQYF. The CDR3 nucleotides are TGTGCCAGCAGTGTCAGGACTAGCGGGAGTGCCGAGCAGTACTTC. This chain links TRBV2 with TRBJ2-7, with TRBD2 identical over 13 bases. The length of the CDR3 is 15 residues. Germline assignment: CDR1 SNHLY and CDR2 FYNNEI. The junction had 6 bases not matched to a gene; V was cut back by 4 bases and J by 6 bases. Supplemented by reference TRBV2 and TRBJ2-7, the full variable domain reads EPEVTQTPSHQVTQMGQEVILRCVPISNHLYFYWYRQILGQKVEFLVSFYNNEISEKSEIFDDQFSVERPDGSNFTLKIRSTKLEDSAMYFCASSVRTSGSAEQYFGPGTRLTVT.

The sample holds many counts of this clone. The chain carries TRBV18 and TRBJ1-1; possibly TRBD1 for D (6 bases). The germline V gene encodes CDR1 KGHSH and CDR2 LQKENI. Trimming left V 4 bases short and J 1 base short, with 10 bases between. This CDR3 is built from 14 residues. The CDR3 region is CASSRLDRNTEAFF. The CDR3, as DNA: TGTGCCAGCTCACGGTTGGACAGGAACACTGAAGCTTTCTTT. Variable domain in full (rest from reference TRBV18 and TRBJ1-1): NAGVMQNPRHLVRRRGQEARLRCSPMKGHSHVYWYRQLPEEGLKFMVYLQKENIIDESGMPKERFSAEFPKEGPSILRIQQVVRGDSAAYFCASSRLDRNTEAFFGQGTRLTVV.

The chain is built from TRBV7-9 and TRBJ2-1; D possibly corresponds to TRBD1 (5 bases). CDR3 size: 15 residues. V was trimmed by 5 bases and J by 5 bases, leaving 16 bases between them. Germline values: CDR1 SEHNR, CDR2 FQNEAQ (reference sequence). This chain's CDR3 is CASSPHLQGNNEQFF. In DNA form, the CDR3 reads TGTGCCAGCAGCCCGCACCTCCAGGGAAACAATGAGCAGTTCTTC. Together with reference TRBV7-9 and TRBJ2-1, the CDR3 gives the full variable domain: DTGVSQNPRHKITKRGQNVTFRCDPISEHNRLYWYRQTLGQGPEFLTYFQNEAQLEKSRLLSDRFSAERPKGSFSTLEIQRTEQGDSAMYLCASSPHLQGNNEQFFGPGTRLTVL.

The J gene is TRBJ1-2, the V gene TRBV10-3; D remains unclear. Germline loops: CDR1 ENHRY, CDR2 SYGVKD. CDR3 length: 11 amino acids. The germline V and J ends were trimmed by 8 bases and 4 bases, with 8 bases remaining between them. In nucleotides, the CDR3 is TGTGCCATCGGAGATGGCTATGGCTACACCTTC. Translation gives CAIGDGYGYTF.

V is TRBV28 and J is TRBJ2-5; 8 bases align to TRBD1. CDR1 is MDHEN, CDR2 SYDVKM, per germline. V shed 2 bases, J shed 2 bases, and the junction held 1 base outside the gene matches. This CDR3 region has 14 residues. CDR3 in amino acids: CASSLNRGQETQYF. CDR3 bases: TGTGCCAGCAGTTTAAACAGGGGGCAAGAGACCCAGTACTTC.

V is TRBV6-1 and J is TRBJ1-5; TRBD1 might be the D (5 bases). V dropped 2 bases and J dropped 4 bases, with 18 bases sitting between them. The CDR3 consists of 17 residues. The V gene's germline CDR1 is MNHNS and CDR2 SASEGT. The CDR3 sequence: CASSENSRARGNQPQHF. The CDR3 coding sequence is TGTGCCAGCAGTGAAAATTCGCGGGCCCGGGGGAATCAGCCCCAGCATTTT.

This sequence joins TRBV5-1 and TRBJ2-2; 12 nucleotides line up with TRBD2. The V segment lost 4 bases and the J segment 5 bases; nucleotides outside the gene matches: 6. CDR1 SGHRS and CDR2 YFSETQ come from the germline V gene. The CDR3 is 16 amino acids. CDR3: CASSLTSGGETGELFF. CDR3 in DNA: TGCGCCAGCAGCCTGACTAGCGGGGGTGAAACCGGGGAGCTGTTTTTT. Based on the CDR3 plus reference TRBV5-1 and TRBJ2-2, the full variable domain is KAGVTQTPRYLIKTRGQQVTLSCSPISGHRSVSWYQQTPGQGLQFLFEYFSETQRNKGNFPGRFSGRQFSNSRSEMNVSTLELGDSALYLCASSLTSGGETGELFFGEGSRLTVL.

The rearrangement links TRBV29-1 to TRBJ2-3; 8 positions agree with TRBD1. CDR3 size: 16 residues. V trimming: 0 bases; J trimming: 4 bases; junction bases outside the gene matches: 9. CDR1 and CDR2 from the germline V gene are SQVTM and ANQGSEA. The CDR3 region is CSVEDQTLTGADTQYF. As DNA, the CDR3 is TGCAGCGTTGAAGACCAAACCCTGACAGGGGCAGATACGCAGTATTTT.

The chain couples TRBV18 to TRBJ1-1, with D possibly being TRBD1 (5 bases). Germline assignment: CDR1 KGHSH and CDR2 LQKENI. Trimming took 5 bases from V and 0 from J, leaving 16 bases between them. CDR3 size: 16 residues. The CDR3 nucleotides read TGTGCCAGCTCATCATCCGCCTCGACAGTGAACACTGAAGCTTTCTTT. This sequence encodes CASSSSASTVNTEAFF.

The chain uses TRBV19 and TRBJ1-1; D is ambiguous. Germline CDR1 is LNHDA and CDR2 is SQIVND (reference sequence). There are 15 residues in the CDR3. V lost 4 bases and J 5 bases, leaving 17 bases between the germline ends. Here the CDR3 DNA reads TGTGCCAGTAGTAAACCCCCCGGGCCGGGGACTGAAGCTTTCTTT. It yields the protein CASSKPPGPGTEAFF.

The chain joins TRBV4-3 to TRBJ2-1; the match to TRBD1 covers 11 bases. CDR3 length: 15 amino acids. Trimming at V came to 1 base and at J to 9 bases, leaving 5 bases not matched to a gene. Germline values: CDR1 LGHNA, CDR2 YSLEER. This CDR3 reads CASSQAGQGAVEQFF. In DNA form, the CDR3 reads TGCGCCAGCAGCCAAGCTGGACAGGGGGCTGTTGAGCAGTTCTTC.

This clone was counted between two and nine times. V usage is TRBV11-2 and J usage is TRBJ1-1; a weak D match, TRBD1 (6 bases). This CDR3 contains 14 residues. Germline V CDR1 and CDR2: SGHAT, FQNNGV. With 4 bases removed from V and 4 bases from J, the gap between germline ends came to 13 bases. The CDR3 DNA reads as TGTGCCAGCAGCTCGCAGGGGAGGGGCACTGAAGCTTTCTTT. Its protein product is CASSSQGRGTEAFF.

The chain has TRBV4-3 and TRBJ1-3; D call uncertain. Looked up from germline, CDR1 is LGHNA and CDR2 is YSLEER. The CDR3 consists of 14 residues. Trimming shortened V by 0 bases and J by 0 bases, and 3 bases separated the two germline ends. The DNA for the CDR3 is TGCGCCAGCAGCCAAGAACACTCTGGAAACACCATATATTTT. Protein sequence: CASSQEHSGNTIYF.

This clone was picked up one time. The chain is built from TRBV19 and TRBJ1-2; D unclear. Germline V lookup: CDR1 LNHDA, CDR2 SQIVND (reference sequence). There are 15 residues in the CDR3. The ends were cut back, 7 bases at V and 5 bases at J, with 20 bases in the middle. CDR3: CASKDAAFAGYGYTF. The CDR3, as DNA: TGTGCCAGTAAGGACGCAGCCTTCGCGGGATATGGCTACACCTTC.

The chain carries TRBV4-2 and TRBJ2-7, with a possible D match to TRBD1 (7 bases). CDR3 size: 14 residues. The germline V gene has CDR1 LGHNA and CDR2 YNFKEQ. V shed 3 bases and J shed 3 bases, with 12 bases lying between them. Written as DNA, the CDR3 is TGTGCCAGCAGCCAGGCGGGACAGAACTACGAGCAGTACTTC. Its protein is CASSQAGQNYEQYF.

The V and J genes are TRBV5-6 and TRBJ2-5; D is possibly TRBD1 (6 bases). CDR3 length: 14 residues. Germline lookup yields CDR1 SGHDT and CDR2 YYEEEE. V lost 5 bases and J lost 2, with 13 bases in between. The CDR3 nucleotides read TGTGCCAGCAGTCGACAGGATTTACAAGAGACCCAGTACTTC. The encoded protein is CASSRQDLQETQYF.

The V gene is TRBV7-2, the J gene TRBJ2-4; TRBD1 aligns across 12 bases. The V gene end was trimmed by 5 bases and the J gene end by 9 bases; junction bases not matched to a gene: 5. Looked up from germline, CDR1 is SGHTA and CDR2 is FQGNSA. The CDR3 consists of 14 residues. CDR3 in amino acids: CASSEGQGAVIQYF. The CDR3 DNA reads as TGTGCCAGCAGCGAGGGACAGGGGGCGGTCATTCAGTACTTC.

The chain has TRBV5-4 and TRBJ2-7; 14 bases are shared with TRBD2. Germline values: CDR1 SGHNT, CDR2 YYREEE (reference sequence). Trimming took 4 bases from V and 4 from J; bases not matched to a gene: 7. The length of the CDR3 is 16 residues. CDR3 sequence reads: CASSRTGTSGRYEQYF. In DNA, the CDR3 is TGTGCCAGCAGCCGTACTGGGACTAGCGGGAGATACGAGCAGTACTTC.

This chain links TRBV5-6 with TRBJ1-2; 7 bases are a match to TRBD1. The junction had 6 bases not matched to a gene; V was cut back by 5 bases and J by 8 bases. The CDR3 spans 12 residues. Germline CDR1 is SGHDT and CDR2 is YYEEEE. The CDR3 nucleotides read TGTGCCAGCAGTTCTGACAGGGAAGGCTACACCTTC. Translated: CASSSDREGYTF.

The table lists this clone with a few counts. The chain joins TRBV5-1 to TRBJ1-1; D is possibly TRBD1 (6 bases). The CDR3 extends over 14 amino acids. V was trimmed by 5 bases and J by 2 bases, leaving 13 bases between them. The germline V gene encodes CDR1 SGHRS and CDR2 YFSETQ. CDR3 residues: CASSLRTANTEAFF. In DNA, the CDR3 is TGCGCCAGCAGTTTAAGGACAGCCAACACTGAAGCTTTCTTT. Filled out from reference TRBV5-1 and TRBJ1-1, the complete variable domain reads KAGVTQTPRYLIKTRGQQVTLSCSPISGHRSVSWYQQTPGQGLQFLFEYFSETQRNKGNFPGRFSGRQFSNSRSEMNVSTLELGDSALYLCASSLRTANTEAFFGQGTRLTVV.

V is TRBV10-1 and J is TRBJ2-5; D is perhaps TRBD2 (7 bases). The CDR3 spans 16 residues. Trimming removed 2 bases at V and 5 bases at J, with 18 bases between. The germline V gene encodes CDR1 WNHNN and CDR2 SYGVQD (reference sequence). CDR3 loop: CASSEGPSGGGETQYF. The CDR3 DNA reads as TGCGCCAGCAGTGAGGGGCCTAGCGGAGGGGGGGAGACCCAGTACTTC.

This chain links TRBV7-8 with TRBJ1-5; D remains unclear. V was clipped by 4 bases and J by 0 bases, with 13 bases between them. Germline assignment: CDR1 SGHVS and CDR2 FQNEAQ. The CDR3 consists of 16 residues. CDR3 protein: CASSSNSIYSNQPQHF. DNA for the CDR3: TGTGCCAGCAGCTCGAACAGTATCTATAGCAATCAGCCCCAGCATTTT.

The J gene is TRBJ1-2, the V gene TRBV25-1; TRBD1 might be the D (5 bases). The V gene lost 1 base and the J gene lost 2 bases, with 8 bases spanning the gap. This CDR3 is 14 amino acids long. The germline V gene has CDR1 MGHDK and CDR2 SYGVNS. In DNA, the CDR3 is TGTGCCAGCAGTGAATGGGGCAGGAACTATGGCTACACCTTC. This codes for CASSEWGRNYGYTF.